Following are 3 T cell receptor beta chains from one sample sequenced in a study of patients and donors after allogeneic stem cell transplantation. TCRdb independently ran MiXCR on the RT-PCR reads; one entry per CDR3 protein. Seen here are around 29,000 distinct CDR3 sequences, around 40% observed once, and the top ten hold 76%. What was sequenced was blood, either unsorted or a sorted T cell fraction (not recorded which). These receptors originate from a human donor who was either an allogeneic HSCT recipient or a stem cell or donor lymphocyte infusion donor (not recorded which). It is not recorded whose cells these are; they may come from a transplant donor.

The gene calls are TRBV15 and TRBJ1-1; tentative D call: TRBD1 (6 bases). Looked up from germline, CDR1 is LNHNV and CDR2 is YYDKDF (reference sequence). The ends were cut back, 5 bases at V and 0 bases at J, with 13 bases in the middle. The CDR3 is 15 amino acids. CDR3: CATSQGFRMNTEAFF. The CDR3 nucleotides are TGTGCCACCAGCCAGGGGTTTAGGATGAACACTGAAGCTTTCTTT.

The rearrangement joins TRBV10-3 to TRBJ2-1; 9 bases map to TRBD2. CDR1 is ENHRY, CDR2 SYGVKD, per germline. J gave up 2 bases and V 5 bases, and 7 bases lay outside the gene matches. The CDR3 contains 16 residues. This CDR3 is CAISPNSGSPYNEQFF. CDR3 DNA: TGTGCCATCAGTCCCAATAGCGGGAGTCCCTACAATGAGCAGTTCTTC.

The chain's CDR3 is CASSEASGSSYEQYF. CDR3 DNA sequence: TGCGCCAGCAGCGAGGCTAGCGGTAGCTCCTACGAGCAGTACTTC. V and J are TRBV4-1 and TRBJ2-7; 7 bases are shared with TRBD2. V dropped 5 bases and J dropped 0; count of bases not matched to a gene: 7. Germline CDR1 reads MGHRA; CDR2 reads YSYEKL. The length of the CDR3 is 15 residues.